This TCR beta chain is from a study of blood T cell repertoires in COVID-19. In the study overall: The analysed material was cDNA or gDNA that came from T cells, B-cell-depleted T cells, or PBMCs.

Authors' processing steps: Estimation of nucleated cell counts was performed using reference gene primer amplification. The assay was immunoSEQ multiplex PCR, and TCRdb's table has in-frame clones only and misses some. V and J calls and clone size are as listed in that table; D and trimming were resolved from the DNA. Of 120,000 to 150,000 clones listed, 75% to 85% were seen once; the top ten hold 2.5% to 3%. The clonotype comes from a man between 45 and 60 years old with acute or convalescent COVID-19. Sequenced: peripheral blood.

CDR3 sequence (DNA): TGTGCCAGCAGCTTCAGGGTGGGCACAGATACGCAGTATTTT. The encoded protein is CASSFRVGTDTQYF. This sequence joins TRBV11-3 and TRBJ2-3; tentative D call: TRBD1 (5 bases). The CDR3 runs 14 residues. In germline, CDR1 is SGHNT, CDR2 YENEEA. Trimming took 3 bases from V and 1 from J, leaving 8 bases between them.